This TCR beta chain was captured by sequencing in a study of Ad26.COV2.S vaccination and SARS-CoV-2 variants. General observations from the study: Placebo recipients trailed vaccine recipients in spike-specific TCR breadth. Substantial breadth was reportedly displayed by spike-specific CD8+ and CD4+ T cell responses after vaccination.

The assay was immunoSEQ multiplex PCR, and TCRdb's table has in-frame clones only and misses some. The data hold about 680,000 clones, with 89% observed a single time. As regards this clone: Its antigen is unknown.

The length of the CDR3 is 13 residues. Germline-derived CDR1 and CDR2 are LGHDT and YNNKEL (reference sequence). Deletions cut 0 bases from V and 6 bases from J, with 8 bases between. The treatment denotes: roughly 18 received Ad26.COV2.S at low or high dose, single or two shots; about 5 received placebo; per-sample allocation not given. All samples were drawn on day 63, counting from the first vaccine or placebo injection. The chain couples TRBV3-1 (or the pseudogene TRBV3-2) to TRBJ1-2; D is perhaps TRBD1 (5 bases). The starting material was peripheral blood, obtained in a trial of Ad26.COV2.S vaccine versus placebo. The origin of this receptor is a person between 18 and 60 years old who received the Ad26.COV2.S COVID-19 vaccine or a placebo. CDR3 bases: TGTGCCAGCAGCCAAGACAGGGCCCATGGCTACACCTTC. Translating gives CASSQDRAHGYTF.